This is a list of T cell receptor beta chains from one sample in a study of response to subunit inactivated influenza vaccine. A single record per CDR3 protein comes from TCRdb applying MiXCR to the RT-PCR reads. The sample consists of fewer than 700,000 distinct CDR3 sequences, about an eighth of them appearing once. The specimen was PBMCs from blood, collected roughly 6 weeks after vaccination. The receptors shown here come from a man aged 50-59 years who received an inactivated influenza vaccine. Both conserved end residues are trimmed from each CDR3.

TRBJ1-1,TRBV6-2/TRBV6-3,ASSYSSGTPNTEAF
TRBJ2-7,TRBV10-1,ASSENRAYEQY
TRBJ2-3,TRBV18,ASSPSTGPMDTQY
TRBJ2-4,TRBV29-1,SVEDQVLAKNIQY
TRBJ2-7,TRBV10-2,ASSQDFGASGALQRQY
TRBJ2-3,TRBV10-3,ATSLAVGTDTQY
TRBJ1-1,TRBV5-4,ASTDPRSDTEAF
TRBJ2-2,TRBV14,ASSQFITGELF
TRBJ2-1,TRBV10-3,ATSFAGGYNEQF
TRBJ2-1,TRBV7-2,ASSLDVGTNEQF
TRBJ2-7,TRBV20-1,SARRQGSYEQY
TRBJ2-7,TRBV29-1,SVEIFGDEQY
TRBJ1-1,TRBV6-6,ASSYPNTEAF
TRBJ2-3,TRBV15,ATSRGAFLGADTQY